The source of this T cell receptor (beta chain) is a study of T cells in Graves' hyperthyroidism and ophthalmopathy. Background on the study: The authors collected peripheral blood at initial diagnosis, before any treatment.

Findings and limits, study-wide: Among clonotypes expanded in thyroid above 0.001, most were also found in blood.

The CDR3 regions of TCR beta were amplified from RNA transcripts. HTBI primers were the set used in a first-round RT-PCR of the TCR CDR3. TCRdb re-derived calls from the multiplex PCR reads in MiXCR, one entry per CDR3 protein. Of roughly 30,000 distinct CDR3 sequences listed, approximately 45% are singletons. The table lists this clonotype with many counts. Its specificity is not known. Sequenced sample: blood. This TCR was sampled from a woman aged 25-40 years with Graves' hyperthyroidism.

The DNA for the CDR3 is TGTGCCAGCACCCGAGCCCCGGCGGGAGGGGGAGAGACCCAGTACTTC. Protein sequence: CASTRAPAGGGETQYF. The V call is TRBV6-1, the J call TRBJ2-5; the match to TRBD2 covers 9 bases. Looked up from germline, CDR1 is MNHNS and CDR2 is SASEGT. There are 16 residues in the CDR3. The J segment lost 4 bases and the V segment lost 7 bases, leaving 13 bases of the junction unmatched.